These 18 T cell receptor beta chains originate from one sample sequenced in a study of OX40 agonist ivuxolimab in advanced cancers. This table comes from immunoSEQ multiplex PCR, and its TCRdb copy is limited to in-frame clones, with some not included. Of tens of thousands of clones listed, around 88% were seen once; the top ten hold around a quarter. This material consisted of CD4+ or CD8+ T cells sorted from blood, taken in a trial of the OX40 agonist ivuxolimab. Receptors originate from an adult with an advanced solid tumor such as melanoma, head and neck, liver or kidney cancer.

This chain joins TRBV6-5 and TRBJ2-7; D might be TRBD1 (6 bases). The germline gives CDR1 MNHEY, CDR2 SVGAGI. V was pared by 5 bases and J by 2 bases, with 13 bases between. This CDR3 has 14 amino acids. The CDR3: CASSAGDIAYEQYF. CDR3 sequence (DNA): TGTGCCAGCAGTGCCGGGGACATAGCCTACGAGCAGTACTTC.

The CDR3 reads CASSFSGTSGYNEQFF. CDR3 bases: TGTGCCAGCAGCTTTTCCGGGACTAGCGGCTACAATGAGCAGTTCTTC. The chain has TRBV7-9 and TRBJ2-1; 11 bases are shared with TRBD2. After removal of 3 bases from V and 3 bases from J, the junction contained 4 bases not matched to a gene. The germline gives CDR1 SEHNR, CDR2 FQNEAQ (reference sequence). The CDR3 spans 16 residues.

This clone was seen only a few times. V usage is TRBV9 and J usage is TRBJ1-5, with a weak D call TRBD1 (6 bases). The CDR3 is 14 residues long. The ends were cut back, 4 bases at V and 5 bases at J, with 13 bases in the middle. Per the germline V gene, CDR1 is SGDLS and CDR2 is YYNGEE. The CDR3: CASSPGTIDQPQHF. As DNA, the CDR3 is TGTGCCAGCAGCCCCGGGACAATTGATCAGCCCCAGCATTTT.

This chain joins TRBV7-3 and TRBJ2-5; TRBD2 matches at 10 bases. The CDR3 is made up of 15 amino acids. In germline, CDR1 is SGHTA, CDR2 FQGTGA. The ends lost 5 bases at V and 5 bases at J; junction bases unmatched: 8. CDR3 amino acids: CASSPTSGSRETQYF. The CDR3 DNA reads TGTGCCAGCAGCCCGACTAGCGGGTCGCGTGAGACCCAGTACTTC.

The chain joins TRBV7-8 to TRBJ1-5; 7 bases line up with TRBD1. Germline CDR1 SGHVS, CDR2 FQNEAQ. V dropped 5 bases and J dropped 6; count of bases not matched to a gene: 4. The CDR3 sequence is 13 residues long. CDR3 in amino acids: CASSHGTAQPQHF. CDR3 in DNA: TGTGCCAGCAGCCACGGGACAGCTCAGCCCCAGCATTTT.

The chain is built from TRBV9 and TRBJ2-3; D tentatively reads TRBD1 or TRBD2 (7 bases each). Trimming removed 4 bases at V and 4 bases at J, with 16 bases between. The CDR3 totals 15 residues. Germline CDR1 reads SGDLS; CDR2 reads YYNGEE. The CDR3 coding sequence is TGTGCCAGCAGCCCAGGGGGGGGGCTGCCAGATACGCAGTATTTT. Translating gives CASSPGGGLPDTQYF.

The chain recombines TRBV19 with TRBJ2-2; 8 nucleotides line up with TRBD1. CDR3 length equals 14 residues. The V gene end was trimmed by 2 bases and the J gene end by 6 bases; junction bases not matched to a gene: 2. The germline gives CDR1 LNHDA, CDR2 SQIVND (reference sequence). CDR3 coding DNA: TGTGCCAGTAGTATACTGACAGGGGCCGGGGAGCTGTTTTTT. Its protein is CASSILTGAGELFF.

The J gene is TRBJ2-1, the V gene TRBV5-1, with 7 bases fitting TRBD2. The CDR3 totals 19 residues. Germline assignment: CDR1 SGHRS and CDR2 YFSETQ. V was clipped by 0 bases and J by 2 bases; unmatched bases: 14. This CDR3 reads CASSLVPPSGPEAYNEQFF. CDR3 DNA sequence: TGCGCCAGCAGCTTGGTCCCCCCTAGCGGACCAGAAGCCTACAATGAGCAGTTCTTC.

The rearrangement links TRBV7-9 to TRBJ2-2; 12 nucleotides align to TRBD2. Germline V lookup: CDR1 SEHNR, CDR2 FQNEAQ (reference sequence). The CDR3 spans 16 residues. With 5 bases clipped from V and 7 bases from J, the junction kept 8 bases outside the gene matches. CDR3 DNA: TGTGCCAGCAGCGCGGCTAGCGGGAGGGCGAGCGGGGAGCTGTTTTTT. It yields the protein CASSAASGRASGELFF.

The chain couples TRBV28 to TRBJ2-7; TRBD1 aligns across 7 bases. Trimming cost V 8 bases and J 6 bases; bases outside gene matches: 10. Germline CDR1 reads MDHEN; CDR2 reads SYDVKM. CDR3 length: 13 residues. The CDR3 DNA reads TGTGCCAGCTTACCGACAGGGAATTCCGAGCAGTACTTC. This gives the protein CASLPTGNSEQYF.

This clone was picked up a small number of times. The chain recombines TRBV13 with TRBJ2-1; 8 bases match TRBD2. The ends lost 2 bases at V and 6 bases at J; junction bases unmatched: 9. This CDR3 contains 16 residues. The germline V gene has CDR1 PRHDT and CDR2 FYEKMQ (reference sequence). This chain's CDR3 is CASSLSSGRTSNEQFF. CDR3 nucleotides: TGTGCCAGCAGCTTAAGCAGCGGGAGAACATCCAATGAGCAGTTCTTC.

The chain uses TRBV9 and TRBJ2-3, with D perhaps matching TRBD2 (6 bases). This CDR3 has 16 residues. Trimming removed 4 bases from V and 4 bases from J, with 19 bases in between. Germline V CDR1 and CDR2: SGDLS, YYNGEE. Written as DNA, the CDR3 is TGTGCCAGCAGCCGGGTGGGGGGAAGTGTTGCAGATACGCAGTATTTT. It specifies CASSRVGGSVADTQYF. Full variable domain (remainder filled in from reference TRBV9 and TRBJ2-3): DSGVTQTPKHLITATGQRVTLRCSPRSGDLSVYWYQQSLDQGLQFLIQYYNGEERAKGNILERFSAQQFPDLHSELNLSSLELGDSALYFCASSRVGGSVADTQYFGPGTRLTVL.

Note on this clone: It differs at one base from a far larger clone, so likely a read error. Other DNA sequences in this specimen translate into the identical CDR3. V and J are TRBV7-9 and TRBJ2-7; 8 nucleotides match TRBD2. The CDR3 runs to 16 residues. With 5 bases clipped from V and 4 bases from J, the junction kept 13 bases outside the gene matches. Germline V gene data show CDR1 as SEHNR and CDR2 as FQNEAQ (reference sequence). The CDR3 region is CASSRSGRGAGYEQYF. The CDR3 DNA reads as TGTGCCAGCAGCCGTAGCGGGCGGGGGGCGGGGTACGAGCAGTACTTC.

The chain is built from TRBV19 and TRBJ2-7; TRBD2 might be the D (6 bases). CDR1 and CDR2 (germline): LNHDA, SQIVND (reference sequence). There are 12 residues in the CDR3. V was shortened by 6 bases and J by 2 bases, with 8 bases between the two germline ends. The CDR3 coding sequence is TGTGCCAGTAGGGGGGGTGCCTACGAGCAGTACTTC. Encoded protein: CASRGGAYEQYF.

V and J are TRBV6-1 and TRBJ1-5; D not certain. Looked up from germline, CDR1 is MNHNS and CDR2 is SASEGT. The CDR3 length is 13 residues. V lost 6 bases and J lost 5, with 11 bases in between. CDR3 DNA: TGTGCCAGCAGGACGGGTGGATATCAGCCCCAGCATTTT. Residues: CASRTGGYQPQHF.

In DNA form, the CDR3 reads TGTGCCAGCAGTGCATCGCAGGGGGGCAGCACAGATACGCAGTATTTT. Its protein product is CASSASQGGSTDTQYF. The V and J genes are TRBV6-1 and TRBJ2-3, with D perhaps TRBD1 (7 bases). This CDR3 region has 16 residues. Trimming shortened V by 4 bases and J by 0 bases, and 14 bases separated the two germline ends. Germline CDR1 is MNHNS and CDR2 is SASEGT.

The J gene is TRBJ2-2, the V gene TRBV7-8; TRBD2 matches 8 bases. Per germline, CDR1 SGHVS and CDR2 FQNEAQ. The ends lost 7 bases at V and 5 bases at J; junction bases unmatched: 12. The CDR3 totals 16 residues. This chain's CDR3 is CASTPWLAGYTGELFF. In DNA form, the CDR3 reads TGTGCCAGCACCCCGTGGCTAGCGGGTTATACCGGGGAGCTGTTTTTT.

This chain connects TRBV15 to TRBJ1-4; 7 positions match TRBD1. The V and J ends lost 3 bases and 8 bases, in that order; junction bases with no gene match: 12. Germline lookup yields CDR1 LNHNV and CDR2 YYDKDF (reference sequence). The CDR3 contains 16 residues. For the CDR3, the DNA is TGTGCCACCAGCAGGCCCCGGACAGGCGTGAAGGAAAAACTGTTTTTT. Translation gives CATSRPRTGVKEKLFF.